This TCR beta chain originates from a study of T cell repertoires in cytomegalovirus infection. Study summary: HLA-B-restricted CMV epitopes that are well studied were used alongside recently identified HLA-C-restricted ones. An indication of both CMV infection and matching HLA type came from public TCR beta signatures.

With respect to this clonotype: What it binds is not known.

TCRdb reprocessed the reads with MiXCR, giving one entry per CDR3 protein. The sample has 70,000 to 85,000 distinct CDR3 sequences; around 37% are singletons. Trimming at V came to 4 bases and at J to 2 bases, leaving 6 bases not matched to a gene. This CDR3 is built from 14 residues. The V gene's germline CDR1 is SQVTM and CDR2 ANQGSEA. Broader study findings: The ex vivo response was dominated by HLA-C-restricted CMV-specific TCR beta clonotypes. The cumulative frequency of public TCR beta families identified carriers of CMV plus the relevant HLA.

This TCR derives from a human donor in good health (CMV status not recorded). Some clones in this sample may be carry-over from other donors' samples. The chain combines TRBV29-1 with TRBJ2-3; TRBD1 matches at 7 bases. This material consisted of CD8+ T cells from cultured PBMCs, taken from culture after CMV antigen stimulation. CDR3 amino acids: CSVVGQMFTDTQYF. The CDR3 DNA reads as TGCAGCGTTGTGGGACAGATGTTCACAGATACGCAGTATTTT.